Listed below are T cell receptor beta chains from one sample, sequenced in a study of PD-1 blockade in classical Hodgkin lymphoma. The method was immunoSEQ multiplex PCR; TCRdb's version includes in-frame clones alone and lacks a portion of them. The data contain 55,000 to 75,000 clones, 71% of them singletons. The sample here was peripheral blood mononuclear cells (PBMCs), taken before the second cycle of nivolumab. The receptors stem from a human donor with classical Hodgkin lymphoma. The CDR3 runs from the conserved cysteine through the conserved F or W.

TRBJ2-1,15,TRBV15,CATSNGLADYNEQFF
TRBJ2-1,15,TRBV19,CASKGNPSSYNEQFF
TRBJ1-2,13,TRBV27,CASSFSGLGGYTF
TRBJ2-1,16,TRBV27,CASSPAWTNIRDEQFF
TRBJ2-5,14,TRBV5-1,CASSLGQGGETQYF
TRBJ2-7,16,TRBV5-6,CASTLNRDRESYEQYF
TRBJ2-2,15,TRBV5-1,CVSSVTGGNTGELFF
TRBJ2-1,14,TRBV25-1,CASSESRPYNEQFF
TRBJ1-4,11,TRBV5-5,CASSLGEKLFF
TRBJ2-3,19,TRBV27,CASSHTFGTGLAGGDTQYF
TRBJ1-2,15,TRBV7-3,CASSLATGGIYGYTF
TRBJ1-1,17,TRBV5-4,CASSLGFGGGGNTEAFF
TRBJ1-1,18,TRBV7-6,CASSLGMGGAVLNTEAFF
TRBJ1-2,16,TRBV27,CASSFLAGTDHYGYTF
TRBJ1-1,14,TRBV6-5,CASSLTGTGGEAFF
TRBJ2-3,15,TRBV6-5,CASRPGVMGTDTQYF
TRBJ2-7,12,TRBV9,CASSVGGQEQYF
TRBJ2-3,14,TRBV6-6,CASKIFLAQDTQYF
TRBJ2-2,14,TRBV19,CASSRSRATGELFF
TRBJ2-5,15,TRBV2,CASSEARTSGETQYF
TRBJ1-2,14,TRBV21-1,CASSKPKGNYGYTF
TRBJ1-4,15,TRBV28,CASLKGGQTDEKLFF
TRBJ1-3,15,TRBV5-1,CASTPGTGTGNTIYF
TRBJ1-1,12,TRBV27,CASSFGGGEAFF
TRBJ2-7,14,TRBV5-1,CASSLGQGALEQYF
TRBJ1-5,15,TRBV27,CASSVTGTPGQPQHF
TRBJ1-1,15,TRBV4-1,CASSLNRRWNTEAFF
TRBJ1-5,15,TRBV11-2,CASSLDANPNQPQHF
TRBJ1-1,15,TRBV4-1,CASSQESKAWGEAFF
TRBJ2-7,12,TRBV10-3,CAISESSSGQYF
TRBJ2-3,13,TRBV2,CASRVLGTDTQYF
TRBJ2-2,15,TRBV9,CASSVDPSGTGELFF
TRBJ1-1,15,TRBV30,CAWSVVSGMNTEAFF
TRBJ2-3,15,TRBV6-1,CASSEGVLLGDTQYF
TRBJ1-2,16,TRBV5-1,CASSLLSEGANYGYTF
TRBJ1-3,16,TRBV6-5,CASSYSKQGGGNTIYF
TRBJ2-5,18,TRBV12-5,CASGVTRDGRKNPETQYF
TRBJ2-5,16,TRBV9,CASSVGSLAGGETQYF
TRBJ1-5,14,TRBV9,CASSFGPMGQPQHF
TRBJ2-5,11,TRBV19,CARRGGETQYF
TRBJ2-3,13,TRBV29-1,CSVDVDGTDTQYF
TRBJ2-7,12,TRBV7-3,CASSQYSYEQYF
TRBJ1-1,14,TRBV2,CASSPGPRDTEAFF
TRBJ2-1,13,TRBV14,CASSPGAGREEFF
TRBJ1-6,15,TRBV6-6,CASRGQYSYNSPLHF
TRBJ2-7,14,TRBV2,CAIEAETDGYEQYF
TRBJ2-7,14,TRBV19,CASSITGATYEQYF
TRBJ2-1,14,TRBV5-8,CASTSGLAGAEQFF
TRBJ1-2,15,TRBV19,CASSIGQRNNYGYTF
TRBJ1-5,15,TRBV28,CASSLQGGGNQPQHF
TRBJ1-2,11,TRBV2,CASSLLYGYTF
TRBJ2-1,15,TRBV9,CASSLLRTDYNEQFF
TRBJ2-3,13,TRBV5-6,CASITQGAYTQYF
TRBJ2-7,15,TRBV18,CASSKTSGDSYEQYF
TRBJ1-1,14,TRBV6-6,CASSYGVPIAEAFF